A single sample is the source of the 4 T cell receptor beta chains below, sequenced in a study of early T cells in non-severe SARS-CoV-2 infection. Each CDR3 protein gets one entry after TCRdb re-called the 5' RACE reads with MiXCR. The data contain more than 50,000 distinct CDR3 sequences, 9.5% to 15% of them seen just once; the ten biggest clones take up about 2.7%. The source was whole blood, collected at baseline. The receptor source for this set is an adult who was a healthcare worker with PCR-confirmed SARS-CoV-2 infection or an uninfected control (not recorded which).

The chain combines TRBV7-2 with TRBJ2-7, with TRBD1 as a possible D gene (5 bases). This CDR3 has 13 residues. The V gene's germline CDR1 is SGHTA and CDR2 FQGNSA. V lost 5 bases, J lost 5 bases, and 13 bases lay in between. DNA of the CDR3: TGTGCCAGCAGCCCGCGCAGGGTGGACGAGCAGTACTTC. Encoded protein: CASSPRRVDEQYF.

The V gene is TRBV2, the J gene TRBJ2-4, with TRBD2 matching 7 bases. Germline V gene data show CDR1 as SNHLY and CDR2 as FYNNEI. The junction had 11 bases not matched to a gene; V was cut back by 11 bases and J by 7 bases. The CDR3 totals 13 residues. CDR3 nucleotide sequence: TGTGCCGGAGGGACTACCGAAAGGAACATTCAGTACTTC. Translation: CAGGTTERNIQYF.

This clonotype has at least ten counts. This sequence joins TRBV7-6 and TRBJ2-7; D possibly corresponds to TRBD1 (5 bases). This CDR3 region has 15 residues. Trimming cost V 1 base and J 9 bases, with 19 bases left between them. CDR1 and CDR2 from the germline V gene are SGHVS and FNYEAQ. The CDR3 sequence is CASSLGQGGSLRQYF. CDR3 nucleotides: TGTGCCAGCAGCTTAGGGCAGGGTGGATCCTTGCGGCAGTACTTC.

The chain links TRBV18 to TRBJ2-7; D possibly corresponds to TRBD1 (5 bases). The CDR3 covers 14 residues. In germline, CDR1 is KGHSH, CDR2 LQKENI. V lost 0 bases and J 1 base, leaving 7 bases between the germline ends. The CDR3 protein is CASSPPAGSYEQYF. The CDR3 bases are TGTGCCAGCTCACCACCGGCAGGGTCCTACGAGCAGTACTTC.